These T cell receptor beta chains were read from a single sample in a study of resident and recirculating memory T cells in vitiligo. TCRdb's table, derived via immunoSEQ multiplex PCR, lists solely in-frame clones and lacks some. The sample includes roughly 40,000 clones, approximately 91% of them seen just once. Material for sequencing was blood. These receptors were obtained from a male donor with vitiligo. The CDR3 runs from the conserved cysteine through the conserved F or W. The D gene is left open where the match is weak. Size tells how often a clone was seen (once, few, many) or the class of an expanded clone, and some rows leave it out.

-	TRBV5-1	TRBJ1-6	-	CASSDQGNSPLHF	TGCGCCAGCAGCGATCAGGGGAATTCACCCCTCCACTTT
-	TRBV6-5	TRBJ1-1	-	CASSYSRGTEAFF	TGTGCCAGCAGTTACTCGCGGGGTACTGAAGCTTTCTTT
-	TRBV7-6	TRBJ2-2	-	CASSLRRDTPTGELFF	TGTGCCAGCAGCTTGCGTCGGGACACCCCCACCGGGGAGCTGTTTTTT
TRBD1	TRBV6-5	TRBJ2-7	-	CASTITGGSFEQYF	TGTGCCAGCACCATCACAGGGGGGAGTTTTGAGCAGTACTTC
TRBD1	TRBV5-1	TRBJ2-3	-	CASGTDLTSTDTQYF	TGCGCCAGCGGGACAGACCTTACTAGCACAGATACGCAGTATTTT
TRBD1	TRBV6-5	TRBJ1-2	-	CASGQGVYGYTF	TGTGCCAGCGGGCAGGGGGTCTATGGCTACACCTTC
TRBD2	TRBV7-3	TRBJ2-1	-	CASSLGGGSGLTSSYNEQFF	TGTGCCAGCAGCTTAGGGGGGGGTAGCGGACTTACGTCCTCCTACAATGAGCAGTTCTTC
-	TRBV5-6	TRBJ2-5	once	CASSPDSGETQYF	TGTGCCAGCAGCCCTGACTCTGGGGAGACCCAGTACTTC
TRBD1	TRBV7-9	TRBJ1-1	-	CASSPRGPPEAFF	TGTGCCAGCAGTCCAAGGGGGCCCCCTGAAGCTTTCTTT
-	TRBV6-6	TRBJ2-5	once	CASSLGLQETQYF	TGTGCCAGCAGCCTGGGGCTCCAAGAGACCCAGTACTTC
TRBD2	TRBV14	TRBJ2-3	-	CASSQPRGLAADTQYF	TGTGCCAGCAGCCAACCGCGGGGACTAGCCGCAGATACGCAGTATTTT
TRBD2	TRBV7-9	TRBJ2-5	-	CASSLEMSTSAKETQYF	TGTGCCAGCAGCTTAGAGATGTCGACTAGCGCGAAAGAGACCCAGTACTTC
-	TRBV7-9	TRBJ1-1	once	CASSFQAEAFF	TGTGCCAGCAGCTTCCAGGCCGAAGCTTTCTTT
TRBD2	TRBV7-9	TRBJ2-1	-	CASSAKTSLSYNEQFF	TGTGCCAGCAGCGCGAAGACTAGCCTATCCTACAATGAGCAGTTCTTC
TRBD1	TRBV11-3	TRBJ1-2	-	CASSQTGAGDGYTF	TGTGCCAGCAGCCAGACAGGGGCCGGGGATGGCTACACCTTC
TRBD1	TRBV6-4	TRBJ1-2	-	CASSLTGNYGYTF	TGTGCCAGCAGCTTGACAGGGAACTATGGCTACACCTTC
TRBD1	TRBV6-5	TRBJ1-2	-	CASRTGFGYTF	TGTGCCAGCAGGACAGGGTTTGGCTACACCTTC
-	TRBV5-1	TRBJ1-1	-	CASSETTGNTEAFF	TGCGCCAGCAGCGAAACGACAGGGAACACTGAAGCTTTCTTT
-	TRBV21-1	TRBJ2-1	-	CASIRRCGGAWNEQFF	TGTGCCAGCATAAGACGTTGCGGGGGGGCTTGGAATGAGCAGTTCTTC
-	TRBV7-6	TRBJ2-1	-	CASSLGVTATYNEQFF	TGTGCCAGCAGCTTAGGGGTTACAGCCACCTACAATGAGCAGTTCTTC
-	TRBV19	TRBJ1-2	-	CASSIRGTPESYGYTF	TGTGCCAGTAGTATAAGGGGGACACCGGAATCCTATGGCTACACCTTC
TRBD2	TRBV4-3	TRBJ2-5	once	CASSQLAGGEGTQYF	TGCGCCAGCAGCCAACTAGCGGGGGGTGAAGGGACCCAGTACTTC
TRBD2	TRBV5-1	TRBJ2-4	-	CASSASGRGGGIFETKNIQYF	TGCGCCAGCAGCGCCAGCGGGCGGGGGGGAGGAATATTCGAGACCAAAAACATTCAGTACTTC
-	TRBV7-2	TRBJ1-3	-	CASSFSPSGNTIYF	TGTGCCAGCAGCTTTTCCCCTAGCGGAAACACCATATATTTT
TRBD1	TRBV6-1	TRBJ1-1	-	CASRGEGARGLAFF	TGTGCCAGCAGGGGAGAGGGGGCCCGGGGACTGGCTTTCTTT
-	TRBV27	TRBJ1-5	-	CASSLEGRANQPQHF	TGTGCCAGCAGTTTAGAGGGCAGAGCTAATCAGCCCCAGCATTTT
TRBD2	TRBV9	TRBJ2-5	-	CASSPPSPGGETQYF	TGTGCCAGCAGCCCCCCTTCACCGGGGGGAGAGACCCAGTACTTC
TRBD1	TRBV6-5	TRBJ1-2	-	CASSYSYRDRGGYTF	TGTGCCAGCAGTTACTCTTACCGGGACAGGGGTGGCTACACCTTC
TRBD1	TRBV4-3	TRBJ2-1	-	CASSQTIPTGGGYNEQFF	TGCGCCAGCAGCCAAACTATACCTACAGGGGGAGGATACAATGAGCAGTTCTTC